A single sample is the source of the 30 T cell receptor beta chains below, sequenced in a study of blood T cell repertoires in COVID-19. Measured with immunoSEQ multiplex PCR; TCRdb has only the in-frame clones, and not every one. The profile covers over 110,000 clones, with around 82% appearing a single time and about 4% taken by the ten largest. Sequencing was performed on PBMCs or T cells enriched from blood (not recorded which). The receptors shown here come from a middle-aged man in a cohort exposed to, infected with or recovered from COVID-19 (not recorded which).

This clone was picked up a small number of times. This CDR3 reads CASSLAPSGGAREQFF. CDR3 DNA: TGTGCCAGCAGCTTAGCGCCTAGCGGGGGGGCGCGGGAGCAGTTCTTC. The V and J genes are TRBV7-8 and TRBJ2-1; 12 positions match TRBD2. Per germline, CDR1 SGHVS and CDR2 FQNEAQ. This CDR3 region has 16 residues. J was trimmed by 10 bases and V by 0 bases; bases with no gene match: 7.

This chain links TRBV28 with TRBJ2-2, with D possibly matching TRBD1 (5 bases). The germline gives CDR1 MDHEN, CDR2 SYDVKM. The CDR3 has 15 amino acids. The ends were cut back, 5 bases at V and 2 bases at J, with 12 bases in the middle. CDR3 sequence (DNA): TGTGCCAGCAGTCCCGTCCAGGGTAACACCGGGGAGCTGTTTTTT. This gives the protein CASSPVQGNTGELFF.

The chain joins TRBV4-3 to TRBJ2-1, with 8 bases fitting TRBD1. There are 15 residues in the CDR3. V trimming: 0 bases; J trimming: 6 bases; junction bases outside the gene matches: 4. Germline CDR1 and CDR2: LGHNA and YSLEER. CDR3 amino acids: CASSQDWQGANEQFF. CDR3 bases: TGCGCCAGCAGCCAAGATTGGCAGGGGGCCAATGAGCAGTTCTTC.

The chain recombines TRBV5-4 with TRBJ2-7; 10 bases are shared with TRBD1. The CDR3 runs to 14 residues. V trimming: 1 base; J trimming: 6 bases; junction bases outside the gene matches: 4. CDR1 and CDR2 from the germline V gene are SGHNT and YYREEE (reference sequence). CDR3 bases: TGTGCCAGCAGCTTGAGAGGGACAGGGGTCGAGCAGTACTTC. It translates to CASSLRGTGVEQYF.

The table lists this clone with a count of one. The chain is built from TRBV6-6 and TRBJ2-3; no reliable D call. V was clipped by 4 bases and J by 5 bases, with 7 bases between them. CDR3 length: 12 amino acids. The germline V gene encodes CDR1 MNHNY and CDR2 SVGAGI (reference sequence). The CDR3 DNA follows: TGTGCCAGCAGTTGGGCGAAAGATACGCAGTATTTT. It codes for CASSWAKDTQYF.

This sequence joins TRBV5-6 and TRBJ2-7, with 9 nucleotides matching TRBD1. Trimming at V came to 3 bases and at J to 0 bases, leaving 4 bases not matched to a gene. CDR1 and CDR2 (germline): SGHDT, YYEEEE. CDR3 length: 15 amino acids. The CDR3, as DNA: TGTGCCAGCAGCTATGGGACAGGGAGCTCCTACGAGCAGTACTTC. Protein product: CASSYGTGSSYEQYF.

This rearrangement joins TRBV7-3 to TRBJ2-1; no firm D call. Trimming removed 1 base from V and 10 bases from J, with 11 bases in between. CDR1 is SGHTA, CDR2 FQGTGA, per germline. This CDR3 spans 13 amino acids. CDR3 residues: CASSLSVGEEQFF. CDR3 nucleotides: TGTGCCAGCAGCTTAAGTGTCGGAGAGGAGCAGTTCTTC.

The chain employs TRBV6-1 and TRBJ2-4, with 12 bases lining up with TRBD2. Germline V gives CDR1 MNHNS, CDR2 SASEGT. The CDR3 runs to 15 residues. V dropped 1 base and J dropped 7; count of bases not matched to a gene: 2. The DNA for the CDR3 is TGTGCCAGCAGTGAAGGAACTAGCGGGAGGAACATTCAGTACTTC. As protein: CASSEGTSGRNIQYF.

The chain recombines TRBV13 with TRBJ2-1; 7 positions agree with TRBD2. CDR1 PRHDT and CDR2 FYEKMQ come from the germline V gene (reference sequence). This CDR3 is 15 amino acids long. Trimming cost V 0 bases and J 3 bases; bases outside gene matches: 2. As DNA, the CDR3 is TGTGCCAGCAGCTTAGGGGGCGGGAGCTACAATGAGCAGTTCTTC. Protein: CASSLGGGSYNEQFF.

The chain uses TRBV5-1 and TRBJ2-2; no definite D call. Germline CDR1 SGHRS, CDR2 YFSETQ. Trimming left V 4 bases short and J 0 bases short, with 4 bases between. This CDR3 is built from 13 residues. The CDR3 bases are TGCGCCAGCAGCACTACGAACACCGGGGAGCTGTTTTTT. Amino acid sequence: CASSTTNTGELFF. The variable domain in full, with the rest retrieved from reference TRBV5-1 and TRBJ2-2, is KAGVTQTPRYLIKTRGQQVTLSCSPISGHRSVSWYQQTPGQGLQFLFEYFSETQRNKGNFPGRFSGRQFSNSRSEMNVSTLELGDSALYLCASSTTNTGELFFGEGSRLTVL.

The chain employs TRBV27 and TRBJ2-1; TRBD2 matches at 7 bases. This CDR3 comprises 17 residues. Germline V gene lookup returns CDR1 MNHEY and CDR2 SMNVEV (reference sequence). V lost 0 bases, J lost 0 bases, and 5 bases stayed unmatched. CDR3 DNA: TGTGCCAGCAGTTTATCGGCTGGCGGGGGCTCCTACAATGAGCAGTTCTTC. It yields the protein CASSLSAGGGSYNEQFF.

The J gene is TRBJ2-1, the V gene TRBV9; D possibly corresponds to TRBD1 (6 bases). CDR3 length equals 16 residues. Looked up from germline, CDR1 is SGDLS and CDR2 is YYNGEE. V was cut by 3 bases and J by 0 bases, with 13 bases left in between. The CDR3 bases are TGTGCCAGCAGCGCCCATAGGGGGAGCTCCTACAATGAGCAGTTCTTC. Translation gives CASSAHRGSSYNEQFF.

By proportion, this clone is medium-sized. The chain joins TRBV4-3 to TRBJ2-1; 8 nucleotides match TRBD1. Trimming took 0 bases from V and 1 from J; bases not matched to a gene: 8. Germline V CDR1 and CDR2: LGHNA, YSLEER. This CDR3 comprises 18 residues. CDR3 amino acids: CASSQEAQGAGSYNEQFF. CDR3 nucleotide sequence: TGCGCCAGCAGCCAAGAGGCCCAGGGGGCGGGATCCTACAATGAGCAGTTCTTC.

The chain employs TRBV25-1 and TRBJ2-3; D gene unclear. Germline CDR1 is MGHDK and CDR2 is SYGVNS. The V end was cut by 1 base, the J end by 4 bases, with 6 bases between. This CDR3 contains 13 residues. The CDR3 DNA is TGTGCCAGCAGTGAATCAACGGCAGATACGCAGTATTTT. It is translated as CASSESTADTQYF.

This chain links TRBV20-1 with TRBJ1-1; D is uncertain. V was clipped by 6 bases and J by 2 bases, with 7 bases between them. Germline-derived CDR1 and CDR2 are DFQATT and SNEGSKA (reference sequence). This CDR3 has 11 amino acids. Here the CDR3 reads CSAQTNTEAFF. Here the CDR3 DNA reads TGCAGTGCCCAGACTAACACTGAAGCTTTCTTT.

The chain is built from TRBV7-2 and TRBJ1-5; D gene ambiguous. The CDR3 contains 15 residues. Germline V gives CDR1 SGHTA, CDR2 FQGNSA. V lost 5 bases to trimming and J lost 0 bases, with 11 bases between them. CDR3 sequence (DNA): TGTGCCAGCAGCCTAGACCGGGGTAGCAATCAGCCCCAGCATTTT. Amino acid sequence: CASSLDRGSNQPQHF.

The J gene is TRBJ2-3, the V gene TRBV5-1, with 11 bases identical to TRBD2. CDR3 length: 14 amino acids. Germline loops: CDR1 SGHRS, CDR2 YFSETQ. V lost 5 bases, J lost 11 bases, and 10 bases stayed unmatched. The CDR3 DNA follows: TGCGCCAGCAGTAGTCAACTAGCGGGGGAAGAGCAGTATTTT. Translating it yields CASSSQLAGEEQYF.

The chain is built from TRBV7-2 and TRBJ1-5; no reliable D call. The germline V gene encodes CDR1 SGHTA and CDR2 FQGNSA. V was cut by 3 bases and J by 0 bases, with 6 bases left in between. The CDR3 spans 14 residues. CDR3 sequence: CASSFKISNQPQHF. CDR3 DNA sequence: TGTGCCAGCAGCTTTAAAATTAGCAATCAGCCCCAGCATTTT.

This clone has more than one count but fewer than ten. V is TRBV9 and J is TRBJ1-1; the D gene is possibly TRBD1 (6 bases). The CDR3 has 14 amino acids. CDR1 is SGDLS, CDR2 YYNGEE, per germline. V lost 0 bases, J lost 1 base, and 7 bases lay in between. CDR3 sequence (DNA): TGTGCCAGCAGCGTAGCACAGGGGAACACTGAAGCTTTCTTT. It encodes CASSVAQGNTEAFF. Drawing the rest from reference TRBV9 and TRBJ1-1, the complete variable domain is DSGVTQTPKHLITATGQRVTLRCSPRSGDLSVYWYQQSLDQGLQFLIQYYNGEERAKGNILERFSAQQFPDLHSELNLSSLELGDSALYFCASSVAQGNTEAFFGQGTRLTVV.

This rearrangement joins TRBV30 to TRBJ1-5; D is unresolved. V lost 2 bases, J lost 2 bases, and 7 bases lay in between. Germline loops: CDR1 GTSNPN, CDR2 SVGIG (reference sequence). The CDR3 loop spans 13 amino acids. The DNA for the CDR3 is TGTGCCTGGAGTCCAACAGGCAATCAGCCCCAGCATTTT. Its translation is CAWSPTGNQPQHF. The whole variable domain, filled in from reference TRBV30 and TRBJ1-5, reads SQTIHQWPATLVQPVGSPLSLECTVEGTSNPNLYWYRQAAGRGLQLLFYSVGIGQISSEVPQNLSASRPQDRQFILSSKKLLLSDSGFYLCAWSPTGNQPQHFGDGTRLSIL.

The chain recombines TRBV5-1 with TRBJ2-5; 15 nucleotides line up with TRBD2. J was trimmed by 5 bases and V by 3 bases; bases with no gene match: 8. Germline loops: CDR1 SGHRS, CDR2 YFSETQ. The length of the CDR3 is 17 residues. In DNA, the CDR3 is TGCGCCAGCAGCTCCGGGACTAGCGGGGGGCCGGGGGAGACCCAGTACTTC. This encodes CASSSGTSGGPGETQYF.

This clone was counted many times. The genes are TRBV3-1 (or the pseudogene TRBV3-2) and TRBJ2-7; TRBD2 is a possible D gene (7 bases). The V gene's germline CDR1 is LGHDT and CDR2 YNNKEL (reference sequence). Trimming removed 4 bases from V and 3 bases from J, with 10 bases in between. This CDR3 comprises 13 residues. Here the CDR3 DNA reads TGTGCCAGCAGCCCGGGGGGCCTCTACGAGCAGTACTTC. Its protein product is CASSPGGLYEQYF.

This rearrangement joins TRBV5-1 to TRBJ2-5; possible D gene TRBD2, 5 bases. V was trimmed by 4 bases and J by 1 base, leaving 14 bases between them. Germline CDR1 is SGHRS and CDR2 is YFSETQ. The CDR3 spans 15 residues. For the CDR3, the DNA is TGCGCCAGCAGCCAGTTGACGGGGATCCAAGAGACCCAGTACTTC. Translation gives CASSQLTGIQETQYF.

The rearrangement joins TRBV7-9 to TRBJ2-2; a possible D gene is TRBD1 (5 bases). This CDR3 contains 12 residues. Per the germline V gene, CDR1 is SEHNR and CDR2 is FQNEAQ (reference sequence). V shed 5 bases and J shed 6 bases, with 7 bases lying between them. The CDR3, as DNA: TGTGCCAGCAGCCCCAGGGCCGGGGAGCTGTTTTTT. It specifies CASSPRAGELFF.

The chain is built from TRBV14 and TRBJ2-1; a weak D match, TRBD2 (6 bases). Germline CDR1 reads SGHDN; CDR2 reads FVKESK. CDR3 length equals 15 residues. With 3 bases removed from V and 4 bases from J, the gap between germline ends came to 13 bases. Written as DNA, the CDR3 is TGTGCCAGCAGCCAGCAACTAGCTTTTTACAATGAGCAGTTCTTC. Translation: CASSQQLAFYNEQFF.

V is TRBV19 and J is TRBJ1-1, with D maybe TRBD1 (5 bases). In germline, CDR1 is LNHDA, CDR2 SQIVND (reference sequence). The V end lost 0 bases, the J end lost 5 bases, and 10 bases lay between the germline ends. This CDR3 is 14 amino acids long. The CDR3 loop reads CASSIDPGGTEAFF. In nucleotides, the CDR3 is TGTGCCAGTAGTATAGATCCGGGGGGTACTGAAGCTTTCTTT.

A single count supports this clone. The chain couples TRBV11-2 to TRBJ2-5; D perhaps matches TRBD2 (5 bases). The CDR3 has 14 amino acids. Germline values: CDR1 SGHAT, CDR2 FQNNGV. V lost 4 bases to trimming and J lost 2 bases, with 11 bases between them. The CDR3 coding sequence is TGTGCCAGCAGCTCCCCTAGCTTTCAAGAGACCCAGTACTTC. Amino acids: CASSSPSFQETQYF.

This clone was observed a single time. This rearrangement joins TRBV9 to TRBJ1-1; the D gene is possibly TRBD1 (5 bases). The V gene's germline CDR1 is SGDLS and CDR2 YYNGEE. Trimming cost V 3 bases and J 1 base, with 10 bases left between them. CDR3 length equals 14 residues. The CDR3 loop is CASSAREENTEAFF. The DNA of the CDR3 is TGTGCCAGCAGCGCCAGGGAAGAGAACACTGAAGCTTTCTTT.

This clone was seen only once. The chain is built from TRBV7-8 and TRBJ2-1; possibly TRBD1 or TRBD2 for D (5 bases each). Trimming left V 5 bases short and J 0 bases short, with 11 bases between. Germline-derived CDR1 and CDR2 are SGHVS and FQNEAQ. The CDR3 sequence is 15 residues long. The CDR3 loop is CASSRGQGSYNEQFF. Here the CDR3 DNA reads TGTGCCAGCAGCCGAGGGCAGGGCTCCTACAATGAGCAGTTCTTC.

The chain joins TRBV5-4 to TRBJ2-7; the D gene is possibly TRBD1 (6 bases). V gave up 0 bases and J gave up 6 bases, with 13 bases separating them. The CDR3 is made up of 14 amino acids. The germline V gene encodes CDR1 SGHNT and CDR2 YYREEE (reference sequence). Written as DNA, the CDR3 is TGTGCCAGCAGCTTGGGCAGGGGCCAACTCGAGCAGTACTTC. Translated: CASSLGRGQLEQYF.